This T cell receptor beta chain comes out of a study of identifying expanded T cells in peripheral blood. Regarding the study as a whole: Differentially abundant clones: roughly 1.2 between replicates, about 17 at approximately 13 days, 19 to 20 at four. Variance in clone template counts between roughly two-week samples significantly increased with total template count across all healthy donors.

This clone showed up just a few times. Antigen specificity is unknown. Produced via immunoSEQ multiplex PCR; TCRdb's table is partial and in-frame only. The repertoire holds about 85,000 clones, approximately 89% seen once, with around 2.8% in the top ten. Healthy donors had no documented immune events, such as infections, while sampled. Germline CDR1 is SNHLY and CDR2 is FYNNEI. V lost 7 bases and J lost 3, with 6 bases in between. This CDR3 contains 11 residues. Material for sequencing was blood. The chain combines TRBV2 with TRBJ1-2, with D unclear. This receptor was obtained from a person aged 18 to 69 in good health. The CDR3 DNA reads TGTGCCAGCACGGCTTACTATGGCTACACCTTC. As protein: CASTAYYGYTF. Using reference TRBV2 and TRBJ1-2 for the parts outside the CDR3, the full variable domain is EPEVTQTPSHQVTQMGQEVILRCVPISNHLYFYWYRQILGQKVEFLVSFYNNEISEKSEIFDDQFSVERPDGSNFTLKIRSTKLEDSAMYFCASTAYYGYTFGSGTRLTVV.